This is a list of T cell receptor beta chains from one sample in a study of cytomegalovirus exposure and HLA in healthy donors. Sequenced by immunoSEQ multiplex PCR; TCRdb stores in-frame clones only, minus some. The sample contains about 98,000 clones, roughly three quarters of which appear only once. The material sequenced was PBMCs. All receptors derive from a male donor in good health and CMV-seropositive. The CDR3 runs from the conserved cysteine through the conserved F or W. The D gene is left open where the match is weak. Clone size is given for some rows only: seen once, a few or many times, or a class if the clone is expanded.

CDR3	DNA	length	V	J	size	D
CASSPSGRHNEQFF	TGTGCCAGCAGTCCTAGCGGGAGACACAATGAGCAGTTCTTC	14	TRBV6-1	TRBJ2-1	-	TRBD2
CASSTTSGGWNEQFF	TGTGCCAGCAGCACGACTAGCGGAGGGTGGAATGAGCAGTTCTTC	15	TRBV7-2	TRBJ2-1	-	TRBD2
CSARTEYEQYF	TGCAGCGCAAGGACAGAATACGAGCAGTACTTC	11	TRBV29-1	TRBJ2-7	-	-
CTSSHPTSGSYEQYF	TGCACCAGCAGCCATCCCACTAGCGGGAGTTACGAGCAGTACTTC	15	TRBV1	TRBJ2-7	-	-
CASSPPSSGANVLTF	TGTGCCAGCTCACCACCGAGCTCTGGGGCCAACGTCCTGACTTTC	15	TRBV18	TRBJ2-6	-	-
CASSPSPRTGYSNQPQHF	TGTGCCAGTAGTCCCAGCCCGAGGACAGGGTATAGCAATCAGCCCCAGCATTTT	18	TRBV19	TRBJ1-5	-	TRBD1
CASFFNTEAFF	TGTGCCAGCTTCTTCAACACTGAAGCTTTCTTT	11	TRBV2	TRBJ1-1	-	-
CASSRGQGASEQYF	TGTGCCAGCAGTCGCGGACAGGGGGCGAGCGAGCAGTACTTC	14	TRBV2	TRBJ2-7	-	TRBD1
CASSQGAGTGKDTIYF	TGCGCCAGCAGCCAAGGGGCCGGGACAGGGAAGGACACCATATATTTT	16	TRBV4-3	TRBJ1-3	-	TRBD1
CAITTQEGGYTF	TGTGCCATCACAACCCAGGAAGGCGGCTACACCTTC	12	TRBV10-3	TRBJ1-2	-	-
CASSGGSGETQYF	TGCGCCAGCAGTGGCGGGAGCGGAGAGACCCAGTACTTC	13	TRBV5-1	TRBJ2-5	-	TRBD2
CASSGGMRETQYF	TGTGCCAGCAGTGGAGGGATGAGGGAGACCCAGTACTTC	13	TRBV2	TRBJ2-5	-	-
CASSLYRAHEQYF	TGTGCCAGCAGCCTCTACAGGGCCCACGAGCAGTACTTC	13	TRBV6-6	TRBJ2-7	few	-
CAWMQGANSPLHF	TGTGCCTGGATGCAGGGGGCAAATTCACCCCTCCACTTT	13	TRBV30	TRBJ1-6	-	TRBD1
CASTPGVGSYNEQFF	TGTGCCAGCACCCCGGGGGTGGGCTCCTACAATGAGCAGTTCTTC	15	TRBV6-6	TRBJ2-1	few	-